This is a list of T cell receptor beta chains from one sample in a study of identical twins. TCRdb re-derived calls from the 5' RACE reads in MiXCR, one entry per CDR3 protein. The sample has 600,000 to 800,000 distinct CDR3 sequences, approximately 22% seen once. Another study also made use of these data, one on T cells expressing NK-cell markers.

The sample comprised PBMCs. These receptors all come from a woman aged 18-29 years in good health. Both conserved end residues are part of each CDR3. A D gene is named only where the DNA matches it firmly. Some rows mark clone size as missing; the rest say once, few, many or name a class of expanded clone.

-	TRBJ2-7	TRBV5-1	-	CASSSDNSYEQYF	TGCGCCAGCAGCTCGGACAACTCCTACGAGCAGTACTTC
TRBD2	TRBJ2-2	TRBV6-5	-	CASSYGGTSGRSGELFF	TGTGCCAGCAGTTACGGTGGGACTAGCGGGAGGTCCGGGGAGCTGTTTTTT
-	TRBJ2-4	TRBV11-3	-	CASSPRTGTVKNIQYF	TGTGCCAGCAGCCCTCGTACCGGGACGGTAAAAAACATTCAGTACTTC
-	TRBJ2-7	TRBV12-3/TRBV12-4	-	CASSYRVGPYEQYF	TGTGCCAGCAGTTATCGGGTAGGACCCTACGAGCAGTACTTC
TRBD2	TRBJ2-5	TRBV4-2	-	CASSQDLASGGSPETQYF	TGTGCCAGCAGCCAAGATTTGGCTAGCGGGGGATCTCCAGAGACCCAGTACTTC
-	TRBJ1-5	TRBV12-3/TRBV12-4	many	CASSLRGDQPQHF	TGTGCCAGCAGTTTAAGGGGGGATCAGCCCCAGCATTTT
TRBD2	TRBJ2-1	TRBV12-3/TRBV12-4	-	CAAGGGGLNNEQFF	TGTGCCGCCGGCGGCGGGGGGCTTAACAATGAGCAGTTCTTC
TRBD2	TRBJ2-7	TRBV7-2	-	CASSLSAMGGRTEQYF	TGTGCCAGCAGCTTATCAGCAATGGGAGGGAGAACCGAGCAGTACTTC
-	TRBJ2-1	TRBV7-8	few	CASSLGYGKDNEQFF	TGTGCCAGCAGCTTAGGGTACGGGAAAGACAATGAGCAGTTCTTC
-	TRBJ2-7	TRBV2	-	CASSVSVDSYEQYF	TGTGCCAGCAGTGTTAGCGTGGATTCCTACGAGCAGTACTTC
-	TRBJ2-1	TRBV11-1	-	CASSFFPLAGPSYNEQFF	TGTGCCAGCAGCTTCTTCCCACTTGCGGGGCCCTCCTACAATGAGCAGTTCTTC
-	TRBJ2-6	TRBV12-5	-	CASGPGGTNVLTF	TGTGCTAGTGGTCCCGGAGGTACCAACGTCCTGACTTTC
TRBD1	TRBJ1-1	TRBV12-3/TRBV12-4	few	CASRPGQGLPGAEAFF	TGTGCCAGCAGACCGGGACAGGGGCTTCCGGGGGCTGAAGCTTTCTTT
-	TRBJ2-2	TRBV23-1	few	CASSQSIVNTGELFF	TGCGCCAGCAGTCAATCGATTGTCAACACCGGGGAGCTGTTTTTT
-	TRBJ1-2	TRBV7-2	-	CASSLLAGGYGYTF	TGTGCCAGCAGCTTACTCGCGGGAGGCTATGGCTACACCTTC
-	TRBJ1-5	TRBV6-1	-	CASSQDWNQPQHF	TGTGCCAGCAGCCAAGACTGGAATCAGCCCCAGCATTTT
-	TRBJ2-7	TRBV7-9	-	CASSSSLADPYEQYF	TGTGCCAGCAGCTCCTCCCTCGCGGATCCCTACGAGCAGTACTTC
TRBD1	TRBJ2-5	TRBV30	once	CAWDGQGEETQYF	TGTGCCTGGGACGGACAGGGCGAAGAGACCCAGTACTTC
-	TRBJ2-5	TRBV7-9	-	CASDTAARETQYF	TGTGCCAGCGATACCGCAGCGCGAGAGACCCAGTACTTC
-	TRBJ2-7	TRBV6-1	few	CASSVRDRTDYEQYF	TGTGCCAGCAGTGTCCGGGACCGAACGGACTACGAGCAGTACTTC
-	TRBJ2-1	TRBV18	many	CASSPPPVLGEQFF	TGTGCCAGCTCACCACCACCAGTTTTGGGGGAGCAGTTCTTC
-	TRBJ2-7	TRBV2	many	CASSVTGQRYEQYF	TGTGCCAGCAGTGTCACAGGTCAAAGATACGAGCAGTACTTC
TRBD2	TRBJ2-5	TRBV6-5	-	CASSYGASGEETQYF	TGTGCCAGCAGTTACGGGGCTAGCGGGGAAGAGACCCAGTACTTC
-	TRBJ2-7	TRBV5-1	many	CASSLGARVYEQYF	TGCGCCAGCAGCTTGGGCGCCAGGGTCTACGAGCAGTACTTC
TRBD2	TRBJ2-3	TRBV12-3/TRBV12-4	-	CASSLSGGAYTQYF	TGTGCCAGCAGTTTAAGCGGGGGGGCGTATACGCAGTATTTT
TRBD2	TRBJ2-7	TRBV20-1	-	CSARPLLLAGAGNEQYF	TGCAGTGCTCGACCACTCCTACTAGCGGGAGCCGGTAACGAGCAGTACTTC
-	TRBJ1-2	TRBV3-1	-	CASSQEDSGYTF	TGTGCCAGCAGCCAAGAAGACTCTGGCTACACCTTC
-	TRBJ2-3	TRBV12-3/TRBV12-4	-	CASSETEDGTDTQYF	TGTGCCAGCAGTGAGACAGAGGATGGCACAGATACGCAGTATTTT